Each of the 30 T cell receptor beta chains below was sequenced from the same sample in a study of cytomegalovirus exposure and HLA in healthy donors. The PCR was carried out with 60 Vbeta primers and 13 Jbeta primers. Sequenced by immunoSEQ multiplex PCR; TCRdb stores in-frame clones only, minus some. The data hold 90,000 to 130,000 clones, with 78% observed a single time. The specimen sequenced was PBMCs. Receptor source: a woman aged 25 to 45 in good health and CMV-seronegative.

This chain joins TRBV15 and TRBJ1-2; D unclear. Germline-derived CDR1 and CDR2 are LNHNV and YYDKDF (reference sequence). The CDR3 contains 14 residues. V lost 5 bases to trimming and J lost 3 bases, with 13 bases between them. DNA of the CDR3: TGTGCCACCAGCGACGGGTCCTCGTACTATGGCTACACCTTC. Amino acids: CATSDGSSYYGYTF. The whole variable domain, remainder taken from reference TRBV15 and TRBJ1-2, is DAMVIQNPRYQVTQFGKPVTLSCSQTLNHNVMYWYQQKSSQAPKLLFHYYDKDFNNEADTPDNFQSRRPNTSFCFLDIRSPGLGDTAMYLCATSDGSSYYGYTFGSGTRLTVV.

A single count supports this clone. The chain carries TRBV5-4 and TRBJ2-5, with 11 nucleotides matching TRBD1. V shed 4 bases and J 5 bases; nucleotides not matched to a gene: 7. Germline V gives CDR1 SGHNT, CDR2 YYREEE (reference sequence). This CDR3 region has 15 residues. This CDR3 reads CASSRKDRGLETQYF. The CDR3 bases are TGTGCCAGCAGCCGTAAGGACAGGGGGCTTGAGACCCAGTACTTC.

This clone was seen a handful of times. The CDR3 nucleotides are TGTGCCAGCAGCCAGGACAGACAAGAGACCCAGTACTTC. Protein: CASSQDRQETQYF. The rearrangement uses TRBV7-8 and TRBJ2-5, with D possibly TRBD1 on 6 matching bases. Deletions cut 5 bases from V and 2 bases from J, with 9 bases between. The CDR3 is 13 residues long. Germline V gives CDR1 SGHVS, CDR2 FQNEAQ.

The chain employs TRBV30 and TRBJ2-3; D remains ambiguous. Germline CDR1 and CDR2: GTSNPN and SVGIG (reference sequence). V was pared by 2 bases and J by 5 bases, with 5 bases between. CDR3 length equals 11 residues. For the CDR3, the DNA is TGTGCCTGGAGTCGTATAGATACGCAGTATTTT. Protein product: CAWSRIDTQYF.

In its sample, this clone was seen a few times. This rearrangement joins TRBV5-5 to TRBJ2-3; D unresolved. Per germline, CDR1 SGHKS and CDR2 YYEKEE (reference sequence). This CDR3 is built from 13 residues. The V end was cut by 3 bases, the J end by 2 bases, with 7 bases between. The CDR3 DNA is TGTGCCAGCAGCTCCGTCGTCACAGATACGCAGTATTTT. It encodes CASSSVVTDTQYF.

The rearrangement uses TRBV13 and TRBJ1-1; D remains ambiguous. The CDR3 loop spans 12 amino acids. Trimming cost V 5 bases and J 5 bases, with 9 bases left between them. Germline V gene sequence: CDR1 PRHDT, CDR2 FYEKMQ (reference sequence). The CDR3: CASSPPGTEAFF. The CDR3 bases are TGTGCCAGCAGCCCTCCGGGAACTGAAGCTTTCTTT.

The CDR3 reads CASSISTEAFF. CDR3 nucleotide sequence: TGTGCCAGCAGCATCAGTACTGAAGCTTTCTTT. V gene TRBV11-2 combines with J gene TRBJ1-1; D uncertain. V lost 5 bases and J 5 bases, leaving 6 bases between the germline ends. The CDR3 has 11 residues. Germline V gives CDR1 SGHAT, CDR2 FQNNGV.

The chain combines TRBV4-3 with TRBJ2-1; TRBD1 might be the D (5 bases). V lost 0 bases, J lost 7 bases, and 16 bases lay in between. This CDR3 has 16 residues. Germline V gene lookup returns CDR1 LGHNA and CDR2 YSLEER. CDR3 in amino acids: CASSQDPLIQDNEQFF. The CDR3, as DNA: TGCGCCAGCAGCCAAGACCCTTTAATACAGGATAATGAGCAGTTCTTC.

The J gene is TRBJ2-7, the V gene TRBV28; no firm D call. The CDR3 extends over 13 amino acids. Germline CDR1 and CDR2: MDHEN and SYDVKM. The V and J ends lost 4 bases and 0 bases respectively, with 7 bases between them. The CDR3 sequence: CASSSLSSYEQYF. The CDR3 coding sequence is TGTGCCAGCAGTTCACTGAGCTCCTACGAGCAGTACTTC.

This chain joins TRBV2 and TRBJ2-5; D might be TRBD1 (6 bases). The CDR3 covers 15 residues. Germline V gives CDR1 SNHLY, CDR2 FYNNEI. The V gene lost 6 bases and the J gene lost 3 bases, with 17 bases spanning the gap. The CDR3 spells CASRQGFVPKETQYF. The CDR3 coding sequence is TGTGCCAGCAGGCAGGGGTTCGTTCCCAAAGAGACCCAGTACTTC.

CDR3 in amino acids: CASSVGWAGDYEQYF. CDR3 DNA sequence: TGTGCCAGCAGCGTAGGTTGGGCAGGGGACTACGAGCAGTACTTC. The V call is TRBV9, the J call TRBJ2-7; tentative D call: TRBD1 (6 bases). The germline gives CDR1 SGDLS, CDR2 YYNGEE. The CDR3 totals 15 residues. The V end was cut by 0 bases, the J end by 3 bases, with 13 bases between.

This sequence joins TRBV7-6 and TRBJ1-5; 10 nucleotides line up with TRBD1. The CDR3 contains 18 residues. Per the germline V gene, CDR1 is SGHVS and CDR2 is FNYEAQ. Unmatched junction bases numbered 6, after V lost 1 base and J lost 0 bases. The CDR3 spells CASSLGTGTGASNQPQHF. The CDR3, as DNA: TGTGCCAGCAGCTTAGGGACCGGGACAGGGGCTAGCAATCAGCCCCAGCATTTT.

The chain combines TRBV27 with TRBJ2-2; D might be TRBD2 (5 bases). The CDR3 extends over 14 amino acids. From germline, CDR1 is MNHEY and CDR2 SMNVEV (reference sequence). The V and J ends lost 8 bases and 1 base respectively, with 11 bases between them. The CDR3 reads CASPKAGNTGELFF. CDR3 nucleotides: TGTGCCAGCCCTAAGGCGGGGAACACCGGGGAGCTGTTTTTT.

The chain uses TRBV5-4 and TRBJ1-5; the D is unclear. Germline CDR1 SGHNT, CDR2 YYREEE (reference sequence). The CDR3 runs to 13 residues. The ends were cut back, 4 bases at V and 4 bases at J, with 9 bases in the middle. CDR3 coding DNA: TGTGCCAGCAGCCGGGAACCTAATCAGCCCCAGCATTTT. As protein: CASSREPNQPQHF.

The chain is built from TRBV1 and TRBJ1-1; the table's D gene call, TRBD1, was not cross checked with the DNA. TRBV1 is flagged as a pseudogene. There are 17 residues in the CDR3. CDR3: CTSSQARTGERPTEAFF. The CDR3 bases are TGCACCAGCAGCCAGGCCCGGACAGGCGAGAGGCCCACTGAAGCTTTCTTT.

V is TRBV30 and J is TRBJ2-2, with TRBD1 matching over 7 bases. V trimming: 1 base; J trimming: 4 bases; junction bases outside the gene matches: 9. This CDR3 is built from 16 residues. Germline CDR1 GTSNPN, CDR2 SVGIG (reference sequence). This chain's CDR3 is CAWSGLRGLGTGELFF. The CDR3 DNA sequence: TGTGCCTGGAGTGGACTAAGGGGGCTTGGCACCGGGGAGCTGTTTTTT.

The V call is TRBV4-3, the J call TRBJ2-3; 10 bases are shared with TRBD1. The CDR3 totals 15 residues. With 3 bases clipped from V and 2 bases from J, the junction kept 2 bases outside the gene matches. Germline CDR1 LGHNA, CDR2 YSLEER. DNA of the CDR3: TGCGCCAGCAGCCAGGGACAGGGGTACACAGATACGCAGTATTTT. Protein product: CASSQGQGYTDTQYF.

V usage is TRBV4-3 and J usage is TRBJ2-2; D is ambiguous. CDR3 size: 13 residues. CDR1 and CDR2 from the germline V gene are LGHNA and YSLEER. V lost 0 bases and J lost 6, with 5 bases in between. The CDR3 region has the DNA TGCGCCAGCAGCCAAGATCGGGCCGGGGAGCTGTTTTTT. Residues: CASSQDRAGELFF.

The chain couples TRBV6-4 to TRBJ2-1, with a possible D match to TRBD2 (6 bases). V was shortened by 5 bases and J by 4 bases, with 15 bases between the two germline ends. The CDR3 extends over 15 amino acids. CDR1 and CDR2 from the germline V gene are MRHNA and SNTAGT. The CDR3 DNA is TGTGCCAGCAGTCGCACATACGGGACTTACAATGAGCAGTTCTTC. It codes for CASSRTYGTYNEQFF.

This rearrangement joins TRBV6-5 to TRBJ2-3; D remains unclear. CDR1 MNHEY and CDR2 SVGAGI come from the germline V gene. The V end lost 2 bases, the J end lost 0 bases, and 9 bases lay between the germline ends. This CDR3 region has 15 residues. The CDR3 sequence: CASSYEVASTDTQYF. The CDR3 DNA is TGTGCCAGCAGTTACGAAGTGGCTAGCACAGATACGCAGTATTTT.

The V and J genes are TRBV28 and TRBJ2-7; 12 bases are shared with TRBD1. The junction had 7 bases not matched to a gene; V was cut back by 5 bases and J by 5 bases. The germline V gene encodes CDR1 MDHEN and CDR2 SYDVKM. This CDR3 region has 15 residues. In nucleotides, the CDR3 is TGTGCCAGCAGTCAAGGCGGGACAGGGGGCCACGAGCAGTACTTC. Translation: CASSQGGTGGHEQYF.

This chain joins TRBV23-1 and TRBJ1-4; D might be TRBD1 (6 bases). TRBV23-1 qualifies as an ORF whose function is uncertain. CDR3 length equals 15 residues. V gave up 0 bases and J gave up 7 bases, with 12 bases separating them. The CDR3 loop is CASSQSVQGAEKLFF. The CDR3 nucleotides are TGCGCCAGCAGTCAATCGGTACAGGGTGCTGAAAAACTGTTTTTT.

The rearrangement links TRBV6-5 to TRBJ2-5; 8 nucleotides align to TRBD1. Germline loops: CDR1 MNHEY, CDR2 SVGAGI. The CDR3 totals 14 residues. The ends lost 6 bases at V and 5 bases at J; junction bases unmatched: 8. CDR3 bases: TGTGCCAGCAGCAGACAGGGGTTTGGGGAGACCCAGTACTTC. Translation gives CASSRQGFGETQYF.

The genes are TRBV6-1 and TRBJ1-5, with D perhaps TRBD1 (6 bases). Germline V gene lookup returns CDR1 MNHNS and CDR2 SASEGT. The CDR3 consists of 14 residues. V lost 2 bases, J lost 2 bases, and 7 bases lay in between. The CDR3 DNA follows: TGTGCCAGCAGTGAAAGACAGGGCAATCAGCCCCAGCATTTT. Protein sequence: CASSERQGNQPQHF.

The V and J genes are TRBV9 and TRBJ1-5, with unresolved D. The CDR3 loop spans 15 amino acids. Per the germline V gene, CDR1 is SGDLS and CDR2 is YYNGEE. Trimming left V 2 bases short and J 0 bases short, with 9 bases between. The CDR3 is CASSVKRCSNQPQHF. The CDR3 DNA follows: TGTGCCAGCAGCGTTAAACGGTGTAGCAATCAGCCCCAGCATTTT.

The CDR3: CASSFSGTSANNEQFF. The CDR3, as DNA: TGCGCCAGCAGCTTCTCCGGGACTAGCGCTAACAATGAGCAGTTCTTC. V is TRBV5-1 and J is TRBJ2-1, with TRBD2 matching over 10 bases. V was pared by 2 bases and J by 5 bases, with 7 bases of the junction left unmatched. The CDR3 has 16 residues. CDR1 is SGHRS, CDR2 YFSETQ, per germline.

This rearrangement joins TRBV11-2 to TRBJ2-7; D might be TRBD2 (6 bases). The CDR3 contains 15 residues. Deletions cut 5 bases from V and 1 base from J, with 15 bases between. Germline CDR1 and CDR2: SGHAT and FQNNGV. The DNA of the CDR3 is TGTGCCAGCAGCCCCGGGGGAGCAGGGTCCTACGAGCAGTACTTC. Encoded protein: CASSPGGAGSYEQYF.

The rearrangement links TRBV19 to TRBJ2-1; D might be TRBD2 (6 bases). The CDR3 sequence is 19 residues long. Trimming stripped 4 bases from V and 1 base from J, with 23 bases between. Germline loops: CDR1 LNHDA, CDR2 SQIVND (reference sequence). The CDR3, as DNA: TGTGCCAGTAGTACAGTGATGGGAACTGTTGGGAGGTCCTACAATGAGCAGTTCTTC. Protein product: CASSTVMGTVGRSYNEQFF.

This clone was counted a few times. V is TRBV7-2 and J is TRBJ1-2; 10 bases map to TRBD1. CDR3 length: 14 amino acids. The germline gives CDR1 SGHTA, CDR2 FQGNSA. After removal of 5 bases from V and 6 bases from J, the junction contained 6 bases not matched to a gene. The CDR3 region has the DNA TGTGCCAGCAGCATGACAGGGGGCTTCGATGGCTACACCTTC. Translated, it gives CASSMTGGFDGYTF.

The V call is TRBV28, the J call TRBJ1-1; unclear D gene. The V gene's germline CDR1 is MDHEN and CDR2 SYDVKM. The CDR3 extends over 14 amino acids. Trimming cost V 7 bases and J 2 bases, with 14 bases left between them. The CDR3 loop reads CASILPGVNTEAFF. CDR3 coding DNA: TGTGCCAGCATCCTGCCGGGAGTTAACACTGAAGCTTTCTTT.